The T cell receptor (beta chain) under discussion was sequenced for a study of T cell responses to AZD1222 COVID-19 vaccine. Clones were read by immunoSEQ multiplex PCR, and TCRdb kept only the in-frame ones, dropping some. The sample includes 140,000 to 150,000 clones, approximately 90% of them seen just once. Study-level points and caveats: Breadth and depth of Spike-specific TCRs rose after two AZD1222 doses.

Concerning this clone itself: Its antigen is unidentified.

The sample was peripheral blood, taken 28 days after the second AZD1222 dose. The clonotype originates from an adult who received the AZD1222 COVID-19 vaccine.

The CDR3 DNA reads as TGTGCCAGCAGCGTAGGAGTAGCATCAGTGGAGCAGTACTTC. Its translation: CASSVGVASVEQYF. The V call is TRBV9, the J call TRBJ2-7; no definite D call. The CDR3 totals 14 residues. Trimming stripped 0 bases from V and 7 bases from J, with 14 bases between. Germline values: CDR1 SGDLS, CDR2 YYNGEE.